Following are 5 T cell receptor beta chains from one sample sequenced in a study of tumor and adjacent non-tumor tissue in lung cancer. RNA was extracted from bulk tissue without any cell sorting. This non-tumor lung sample came from over 3 cm beyond the tumor edge. The library came from three nested PCR rounds adapted from ARM-PCR protocols. TCRdb recomputed calls from the multiplex PCR reads with MiXCR, one row per CDR3 protein. The sample yields some 100,000 distinct CDR3 sequences, approximately 60% seen once. Sequenced material: distant non-tumor lung tissue. Source of these receptors: a man aged 30-40 years with non-small cell lung cancer.

A few counts support this clonotype. Its ends do not fully match the called genes, so a read error is possible. The chain links TRBV12-3 or TRBV12-4 to TRBJ1-2; D possibly corresponds to TRBD1 (5 bases). The CDR3 is made up of 13 amino acids. The CDR3 here is CASSFGADYGYTF. CDR3 DNA: TGTGCCAGCAGTTTCGGGGCGGACTACGGCTACACCTTC.

This clonotype was recorded a few times. The genes are TRBV5-1 and TRBJ2-2; D not resolved. Germline V lookup: CDR1 SGHRS, CDR2 YFSETQ. Trimming stripped 5 bases from V and 2 bases from J, with 13 bases between. The CDR3 has 15 amino acids. The CDR3 here is CASSPDPSNTGELFF. The CDR3 coding sequence is TGCGCCAGCAGTCCCGACCCCTCAAACACCGGGGAGCTGTTTTTT.

The chain combines TRBV29-1 with TRBJ1-1; D not certain. The CDR3 runs to 12 residues. Germline V CDR1 and CDR2: SQVTM, ANQGSEA. The germline V and J ends were trimmed by 5 bases and 7 bases, with 14 bases remaining between them. CDR3 protein: CSVTWQCIEAFF. CDR3 DNA: TGCAGCGTTACGTGGCAGTGCATTGAAGCTTTCTTT.

As for this clonotype: A much larger clone is a single base away; this may be a read error. The chain couples TRBV24-1 to TRBJ2-3, with D perhaps matching TRBD1 (6 bases). This CDR3 region has 15 residues. CDR1 is KGHDR and CDR2 is SFDVKD in the germline V gene. The DNA for the CDR3 is TGTGTCACCAGTGACAGGACAGATCTTCGGGATACGCAGTATTTT. Its translation is CVTSDRTDLRDTQYF.

This clonotype was picked up one time. A much larger clone lies a single base off, so this may be a read error. This CDR3 reads CASNSDRGPNSQHF. CDR3 nucleotide sequence: TGTGCCAGCAATTCGGACAGGGGGCCCAACAGCCAGCATTTT. The rearrangement joins TRBV6-6 to TRBJ1-5, with 11 positions matching TRBD1. Germline CDR1 reads MNHNY; CDR2 reads SVGAGI (reference sequence). The CDR3 runs 14 residues. The V gene end was trimmed by 7 bases and the J gene end by 12 bases; junction bases not matched to a gene: 11.